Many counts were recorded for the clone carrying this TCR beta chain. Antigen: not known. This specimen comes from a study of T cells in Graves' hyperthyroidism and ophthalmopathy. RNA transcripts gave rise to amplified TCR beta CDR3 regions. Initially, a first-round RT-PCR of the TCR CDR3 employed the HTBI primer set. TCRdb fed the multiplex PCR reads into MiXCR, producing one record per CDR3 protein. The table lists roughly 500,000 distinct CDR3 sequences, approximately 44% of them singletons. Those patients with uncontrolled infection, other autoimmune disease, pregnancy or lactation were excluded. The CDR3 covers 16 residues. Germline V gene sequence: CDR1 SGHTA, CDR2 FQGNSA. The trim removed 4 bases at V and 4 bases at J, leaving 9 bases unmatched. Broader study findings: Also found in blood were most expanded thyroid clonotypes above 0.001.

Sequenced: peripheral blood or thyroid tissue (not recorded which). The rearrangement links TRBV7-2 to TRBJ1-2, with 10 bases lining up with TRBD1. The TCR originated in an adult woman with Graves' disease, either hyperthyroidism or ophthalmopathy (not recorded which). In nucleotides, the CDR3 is TGTGCCAGCAGCTGGGGGGACAGGGGATCTCTCTATGGCTACACCTTC. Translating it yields CASSWGDRGSLYGYTF.